These 32 T cell receptor beta chains were all obtained from the same sample, sequenced in a study of blood T cell repertoires in COVID-19. Using immunoSEQ multiplex PCR, the repertoire was profiled, and TCRdb retains in-frame clones only, with some absent. The sample has fewer than 250,000 clones, more than 70% seen once. Material: PBMCs or T cells enriched from blood (not recorded which). The receptors come from a woman aged 35 to 49 with acute COVID-19.

The genes are TRBV28 and TRBJ1-2, with D possibly being TRBD1 (6 bases). V was trimmed by 2 bases and J by 5 bases, leaving 18 bases between them. The length of the CDR3 is 16 residues. The germline gives CDR1 MDHEN, CDR2 SYDVKM. The CDR3 protein is CASSLSPHRAGYGYTF. CDR3 nucleotide sequence: TGTGCCAGCAGTTTAAGTCCCCACAGGGCAGGGTATGGCTACACCTTC.

The genes are TRBV7-3 and TRBJ2-2, with 13 bases aligning to TRBD2. This CDR3 comprises 16 residues. The germline CDR1 and CDR2 sequences are SGHTA and FQGTGA. Unmatched junction bases numbered 7, after V lost 5 bases and J lost 7 bases. This CDR3 reads CASSPTSGRAFGELFF. Written as DNA, the CDR3 is TGTGCCAGCAGCCCAACTAGCGGGAGGGCGTTCGGGGAGCTGTTTTTT.

This clone has a handful of counts. The rearrangement uses TRBV19 and TRBJ1-1; 8 positions agree with TRBD1. The CDR3 loop spans 15 amino acids. Germline values: CDR1 LNHDA, CDR2 SQIVND (reference sequence). After removal of 4 bases from V and 0 bases from J, the junction contained 4 bases not matched to a gene. CDR3: CASSTRQGMNTEAFF. In DNA, the CDR3 is TGTGCCAGTAGTACCCGACAGGGGATGAACACTGAAGCTTTCTTT.

The chain combines TRBV7-9 with TRBJ1-3, with unresolved D. CDR3 length: 16 amino acids. Deletions cut 5 bases from V and 4 bases from J, with 18 bases between. Germline V CDR1 and CDR2: SEHNR, FQNEAQ (reference sequence). The CDR3 region is CASSGRVSTPGNTIYF. The CDR3 nucleotides read TGTGCCAGCAGCGGCCGGGTCAGCACCCCGGGAAACACCATATATTTT.

The V call is TRBV7-8, the J call TRBJ1-2; 8 positions agree with TRBD1. V dropped 2 bases and J dropped 4; count of bases not matched to a gene: 3. CDR3 length equals 14 residues. The germline V gene has CDR1 SGHVS and CDR2 FQNEAQ. Here the CDR3 reads CASSLYTGGYGYTF. The CDR3 DNA follows: TGTGCCAGCAGCTTATATACAGGGGGCTATGGCTACACCTTC.

V gene TRBV28 combines with J gene TRBJ2-5; 9 nucleotides align to TRBD1. Germline V gene lookup returns CDR1 MDHEN and CDR2 SYDVKM. Losses at the gene ends were 6 bases for V and 1 base for J; bases not matched to a gene: 6. CDR3 size: 15 residues. The CDR3, as DNA: TGTGCCAGCAGCACGCGGGACAGGGCCCAAGAGACCCAGTACTTC. Its protein product is CASSTRDRAQETQYF.

J is TRBJ1-1 and V is TRBV9, with a tentative D call TRBD1 (5 bases). The germline V gene has CDR1 SGDLS and CDR2 YYNGEE. The CDR3 runs 17 residues. V lost 4 bases to trimming and J lost 1 base, with 20 bases between them. The CDR3 DNA follows: TGTGCCAGCAGCTCTCGGGACTGGAGAGTGGCGAACACTGAAGCTTTCTTT. Its translation: CASSSRDWRVANTEAFF.

The chain uses TRBV28 and TRBJ1-1, with 8 nucleotides matching TRBD1. Trimming removed 5 bases from V and 8 bases from J; junction bases left unmatched: 13. CDR3 length: 15 residues. Germline CDR1 and CDR2: MDHEN and SYDVKM. CDR3 coding DNA: TGTGCCAGCAGTCTCTTCCGTGGACAGGGATGGGAAGCTTTCTTT. It translates to CASSLFRGQGWEAFF.

The chain links TRBV7-2 to TRBJ2-1; D might be TRBD2 (5 bases). The CDR3 has 15 amino acids. V was shortened by 0 bases and J by 3 bases, with 9 bases between the two germline ends. Germline CDR1 reads SGHTA; CDR2 reads FQGNSA. The CDR3 bases are TGTGCCAGCAGCTTAGCGGTCGGGGTCTACAATGAGCAGTTCTTC. Encoded protein: CASSLAVGVYNEQFF. Full variable domain (missing parts from reference TRBV7-2 and TRBJ2-1): GAGVSQSPSNKVTEKGKDVELRCDPISGHTALYWYRQSLGQGLEFLIYFQGNSAPDKSGLPSDRFSAERTGGSVSTLTIQRTQQEDSAVYLCASSLAVGVYNEQFFGPGTRLTVL.

V usage is TRBV9 and J usage is TRBJ1-6, with no clear D. V lost 4 bases and J 6 bases, leaving 17 bases between the germline ends. This CDR3 spans 16 amino acids. Germline V gene lookup returns CDR1 SGDLS and CDR2 YYNGEE. The CDR3 DNA is TGTGCCAGCAGCCCCCGGGGAGGAGGGCGTAATTCACCCCTCCACTTT. Its protein is CASSPRGGGRNSPLHF.

The chain links TRBV6-5 to TRBJ1-5; 7 positions match TRBD1. V lost 5 bases, J lost 1 base, and 5 bases stayed unmatched. Germline-derived CDR1 and CDR2 are MNHEY and SVGAGI. The CDR3 is made up of 15 amino acids. This CDR3 is CASSRTGQSNQPQHF. The CDR3, as DNA: TGTGCCAGCAGTCGGACGGGACAGAGCAATCAGCCCCAGCATTTT.

Regarding this clone: This CDR3 is also generated by other DNA sequences in the sample. V and J are TRBV6-4 and TRBJ2-3; 10 bases are shared with TRBD2. The CDR3 extends over 15 amino acids. Germline values: CDR1 MRHNA, CDR2 SNTAGT. Trimming at V came to 5 bases and at J to 0 bases, leaving 2 bases not matched to a gene. The CDR3 sequence: CASSRTSGSTDTQYF. For the CDR3, the DNA is TGTGCCAGCAGTCGGACTAGCGGCAGCACAGATACGCAGTATTTT.

The chain uses TRBV5-1 and TRBJ2-2; 8 bases are a match to TRBD1. This CDR3 comprises 15 residues. The germline CDR1 and CDR2 sequences are SGHRS and YFSETQ. Trimming at V came to 3 bases and at J to 6 bases, leaving 7 bases not matched to a gene. The CDR3 DNA reads TGCGCCAGCAGCTCCACAGGGGGGCCCCCCGGGGAGCTGTTTTTT. It encodes CASSSTGGPPGELFF.

CDR3 sequence: CASSSSGPANTGELFF. The CDR3, as DNA: TGTGCCAGTAGTAGCTCAGGCCCCGCGAACACCGGGGAGCTGTTTTTT. This chain uses TRBV19 with TRBJ2-2, with unresolved D. CDR1 is LNHDA and CDR2 is SQIVND in the germline V gene (reference sequence). Trimming stripped 4 bases from V and 0 bases from J, with 12 bases between. The CDR3 extends over 16 amino acids.

Worth noting for this clone: Other DNA sequences in this specimen translate into the identical CDR3. The rearrangement joins TRBV30 to TRBJ2-7, with a weak D call TRBD1 (6 bases). The CDR3 length is 12 residues. The germline CDR1 and CDR2 sequences are GTSNPN and SVGIG (reference sequence). The V end lost 2 bases, the J end lost 2 bases, and 7 bases lay between the germline ends. The CDR3 reads CAWSTGTYEQYF. CDR3 bases: TGTGCCTGGAGTACAGGGACCTACGAGCAGTACTTC.

The chain has TRBV27 and TRBJ1-2, with D maybe TRBD1 (6 bases). This CDR3 is built from 15 residues. Germline V gene data show CDR1 as MNHEY and CDR2 as SMNVEV (reference sequence). Trimming cost V 0 bases and J 2 bases, with 10 bases left between them. CDR3 protein: CASSLSSGQNYGYTF. The DNA for the CDR3 is TGTGCCAGCAGTTTATCAAGCGGACAGAACTATGGCTACACCTTC.

Only a few counts were recorded for this clone. The rearrangement uses TRBV6-5 and TRBJ1-1, with unresolved D. CDR1 and CDR2 (germline): MNHEY, SVGAGI. V dropped 6 bases and J dropped 2 bases, with 10 bases sitting between them. CDR3 length: 13 residues. The CDR3 is CASRWAGNTEAFF. Here the CDR3 DNA reads TGTGCCAGCAGGTGGGCCGGAAACACTGAAGCTTTCTTT.

The chain is built from TRBV11-2 and TRBJ1-2; tentative D call: TRBD1 (5 bases). The germline V gene has CDR1 SGHAT and CDR2 FQNNGV. The CDR3 is 14 residues long. V lost 0 bases and J 6 bases, leaving 11 bases between the germline ends. For the CDR3, the DNA is TGTGCCAGCAGCTTAGATTCGGTAGGGGATGGCTACACCTTC. Its protein product is CASSLDSVGDGYTF.

V is TRBV28 and J is TRBJ2-1; 10 bases match TRBD2. The germline CDR1 and CDR2 sequences are MDHEN and SYDVKM. There are 16 residues in the CDR3. V lost 4 bases to trimming and J lost 2 bases; unmatched junction nucleotides: 5. The CDR3 protein is CASSSSSGGAYNEQFF. CDR3 coding DNA: TGTGCCAGCAGTTCTTCTAGCGGGGGAGCCTACAATGAGCAGTTCTTC.

This chain joins TRBV27 and TRBJ1-1, with 12 bases fitting TRBD1. Trimming removed 3 bases from V and 4 bases from J; junction bases left unmatched: 9. The CDR3 runs to 17 residues. The V gene's germline CDR1 is MNHEY and CDR2 SMNVEV (reference sequence). CDR3 region: CASSFYGDRGPFTEAFF. For the CDR3, the DNA is TGTGCCAGCAGTTTTTATGGGGACAGGGGGCCCTTCACTGAAGCTTTCTTT.

This chain links TRBV18 with TRBJ2-5; D call uncertain. Germline CDR1 reads KGHSH; CDR2 reads LQKENI. V lost 3 bases, J lost 2 bases, and 13 bases lay in between. The CDR3 has 15 amino acids. The DNA of the CDR3 is TGTGCCAGCTCACCTTACTATGACGGACAAGAGACCCAGTACTTC. It codes for CASSPYYDGQETQYF.

The table lists this clone with a count of one. The gene calls are TRBV9 and TRBJ1-2; TRBD1 is a possible D gene (6 bases). The CDR3 loop spans 12 amino acids. Trimming removed 4 bases from V and 8 bases from J, with 12 bases in between. Germline CDR1 reads SGDLS; CDR2 reads YYNGEE. This chain's CDR3 is CASSPSTGGYTF. The CDR3 DNA reads as TGTGCCAGCAGCCCGTCGACAGGCGGCTACACCTTC.

CDR3 DNA: TGTGCCAGCAGTGGTGACAGGGAGAGACTGTTTTTT. Translated: CASSGDRERLFF. V and J are TRBV2 and TRBJ1-4, with 7 bases lining up with TRBD1. Germline CDR1 and CDR2: SNHLY and FYNNEI. The CDR3 totals 12 residues. Trimming took 4 bases from V and 13 from J; bases not matched to a gene: 6. Drawing the rest from reference TRBV2 and TRBJ1-4, the complete variable domain is EPEVTQTPSHQVTQMGQEVILRCVPISNHLYFYWYRQILGQKVEFLVSFYNNEISEKSEIFDDQFSVERPDGSNFTLKIRSTKLEDSAMYFCASSGDRERLFFGSGTQLSVL.

DNA for the CDR3: TGTGCCAGCAGCCAAGAAAGGGAGTATCACCAAGAGACCCAGTACTTC. The encoded protein is CASSQEREYHQETQYF. The chain is built from TRBV3-1 (or the pseudogene TRBV3-2) and TRBJ2-5; possibly TRBD2 for D (5 bases). This CDR3 region has 16 residues. Germline V CDR1 and CDR2: LGHDT, YNNKEL (reference sequence). V was pared by 0 bases and J by 0 bases, with 11 bases between.

The V call is TRBV20-1, the J call TRBJ2-1; 7 positions match TRBD2. Germline loops: CDR1 DFQATT, CDR2 SNEGSKA (reference sequence). The ends lost 3 bases at V and 2 bases at J; junction bases unmatched: 10. CDR3 length: 16 residues. CDR3 sequence (DNA): TGCAGTGCTAGTCCCCCGGGGGGACCACCCTACAATGAGCAGTTCTTC. Protein: CSASPPGGPPYNEQFF.

To note about this clone: The sample carries other DNA sequences with the same CDR3. The rearrangement joins TRBV7-3 to TRBJ1-6; 7 nucleotides match TRBD1. Germline V gene data show CDR1 as SGHTA and CDR2 as FQGTGA. V gave up 1 base and J gave up 10 bases; unmatched junction bases: 7. This CDR3 comprises 15 residues. The CDR3 reads CASSLNGQGGSPLHF. DNA for the CDR3: TGTGCCAGCAGCTTAAACGGTCAGGGGGGCTCACCCCTCCACTTT. The variable domain in full, with the rest retrieved from reference TRBV7-3 and TRBJ1-6, is GAGVSQTPSNKVTEKGKYVELRCDPISGHTALYWYRQSLGQGPEFLIYFQGTGAADDSGLPNDRFFAVRPEGSVSTLKIQRTERGDSAVYLCASSLNGQGGSPLHFGNGTRLTVT.

V usage is TRBV29-1 and J usage is TRBJ2-7, with D unclear. Trimming left V 2 bases short and J 5 bases short, with 13 bases between. Germline CDR1 and CDR2: SQVTM and ANQGSEA. This CDR3 is 13 amino acids long. Here the CDR3 DNA reads TGCAGCGTTGAAAGGTTAGCAGAAGACGAGCAGTACTTC. Translated, it gives CSVERLAEDEQYF.

V gene TRBV28 combines with J gene TRBJ1-3; D ambiguous. Germline-derived CDR1 and CDR2 are MDHEN and SYDVKM. Between the trimmed V and J ends, which lost 7 bases and 7 bases, there was a span of 17 bases. This CDR3 spans 14 amino acids. CDR3 in DNA: TGTGCCAGCAAGGTTGGAGGTTCCGGGAACACCATATATTTT. Translating gives CASKVGGSGNTIYF.

This clone was found once. The J gene is TRBJ1-3, the V gene TRBV4-1; TRBD1 matches 7 bases. Germline V gene lookup returns CDR1 MGHRA and CDR2 YSYEKL. The CDR3 consists of 17 residues. The J segment lost 0 bases and the V segment lost 3 bases, leaving 8 bases of the junction unmatched. Here the CDR3 reads CASSHATGVISGNTIYF. The CDR3 nucleotides are TGCGCCAGCAGCCACGCCACAGGGGTAATCTCTGGAAACACCATATATTTT.

V usage is TRBV30 and J usage is TRBJ2-4; TRBD2 aligns across 15 bases. Germline loops: CDR1 GTSNPN, CDR2 SVGIG (reference sequence). V lost 0 bases, J lost 8 bases, and 14 bases stayed unmatched. The CDR3 has 19 residues. The CDR3 coding sequence is TGTGCCTGGAGTGTAAACTCACCACTGAGGACTAGCGGGAGGGACATTCAGTACTTC. Its translation: CAWSVNSPLRTSGRDIQYF.

This clone was recorded only once. Given the absence of the conserved phenylalanine or tryptophan at the CDR3 end, a read error is likely. Because the CDR3's place on the DNA is in doubt, the DNA is left out and the CDR3 is given as listed by TCRdb. CDR3 residues: CASSLAGGVPAS. The chain carries TRBV5-4 and TRBJ2-7; the table's D call, TRBD2, has no DNA check behind it. A total of 12 residues make up the CDR3, ends included. Germline lookup yields CDR1 SGHNT and CDR2 YYREEE (reference sequence).

This clone was found a few times. This chain links TRBV9 with TRBJ1-3; TRBD1 matches 7 bases. V lost 3 bases and J lost 1; bases outside the gene matches: 1. The germline CDR1 and CDR2 sequences are SGDLS and YYNGEE. CDR3 length: 14 residues. CDR3 amino acids: CASSDRGSGNTIYF. The CDR3 coding sequence is TGTGCCAGCAGCGACAGGGGTTCTGGAAACACCATATATTTT.